This T cell receptor beta chain emerged from a study of cytomegalovirus exposure and HLA in healthy donors. The V gene's germline CDR1 is MNHNY and CDR2 SVGAGI (reference sequence). V trimming: 5 bases; J trimming: 10 bases; junction bases outside the gene matches: 14. There are 15 residues in the CDR3. The PCR employed 60 Vbeta primers together with 13 Jbeta primers. Produced via immunoSEQ multiplex PCR; TCRdb's table is partial and in-frame only. The sample lists 65,000 to 90,000 clones, around four fifths occurring once. General study results and limits: When a later analysis compared HLA-associated TCR beta chains with equally common others, the HLA-associated chains turned out to be more clonally expanded and to have lower generation probabilities.

As regards this clone: Its target is not known.

The genes are TRBV6-6 and TRBJ2-5, with 9 bases fitting TRBD2. The sample comprised PBMCs. This clonotype originated in a woman between 35 and 50 years old in good health and CMV-seropositive. Here the CDR3 reads CASSPTSGAKVIQYF. In nucleotides, the CDR3 is TGTGCCAGCAGTCCGACTAGCGGAGCGAAGGTGATCCAGTACTTC.